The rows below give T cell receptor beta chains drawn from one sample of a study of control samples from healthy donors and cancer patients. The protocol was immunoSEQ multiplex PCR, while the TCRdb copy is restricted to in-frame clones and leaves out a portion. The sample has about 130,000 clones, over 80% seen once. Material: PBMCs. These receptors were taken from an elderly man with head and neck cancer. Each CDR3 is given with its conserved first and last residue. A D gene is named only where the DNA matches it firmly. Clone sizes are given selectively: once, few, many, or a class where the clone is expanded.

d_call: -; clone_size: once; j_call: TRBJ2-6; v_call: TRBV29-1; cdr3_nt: TGCAGCGTTGTTGCGGCTGGGGCCAACGTCCTGACTTTC; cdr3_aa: CSVVAAGANVLTF
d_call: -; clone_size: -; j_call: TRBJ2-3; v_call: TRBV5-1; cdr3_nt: TGCGCCAGCAGCTTGGGGGCAGCGGATACGCAGTATTTT; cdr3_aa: CASSLGAADTQYF
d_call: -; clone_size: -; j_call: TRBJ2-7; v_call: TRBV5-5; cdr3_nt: TGTGCCAGCAGCTTGGACACGTACGAGCAGTACTTC; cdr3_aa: CASSLDTYEQYF
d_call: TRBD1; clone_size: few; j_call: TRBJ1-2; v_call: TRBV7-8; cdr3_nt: TGTGCCAGCAGCTTCGACAGGGGGCATAGAGGCTACACCTTC; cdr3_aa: CASSFDRGHRGYTF
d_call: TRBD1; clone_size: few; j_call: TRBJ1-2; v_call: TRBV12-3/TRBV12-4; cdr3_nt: TGTGCCAGCAATCAGGGACAGGACTATGGCTACACCTTC; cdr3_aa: CASNQGQDYGYTF
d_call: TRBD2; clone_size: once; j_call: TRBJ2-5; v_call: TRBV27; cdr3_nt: TGTGCCCCCTCGGGGACTAGCGGACAAGAGACCCAGTACTTC; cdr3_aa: CAPSGTSGQETQYF
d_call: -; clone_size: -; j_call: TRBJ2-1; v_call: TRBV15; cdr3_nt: TGTGCCACCAGCTCCTCTTTTGGTCCCTACAATGAGCAGTTCTTC; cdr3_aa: CATSSSFGPYNEQFF
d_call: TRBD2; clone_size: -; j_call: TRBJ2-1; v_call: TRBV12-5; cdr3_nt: TGTGCTAGTGCTACCATTAGCGGGAGCTCCTACAATGAGCAGTTCTTC; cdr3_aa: CASATISGSSYNEQFF
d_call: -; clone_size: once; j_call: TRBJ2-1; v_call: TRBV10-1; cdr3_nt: TGCGCCAGCAGTGAGGGCAGGGATGTCTACAATGAGCAGTTCTTC; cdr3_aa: CASSEGRDVYNEQFF
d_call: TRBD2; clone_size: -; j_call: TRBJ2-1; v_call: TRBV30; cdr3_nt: TGTGCCTGGACCCGGACTAGCGGGAGGAATGAGCAGTTCTTC; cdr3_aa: CAWTRTSGRNEQFF
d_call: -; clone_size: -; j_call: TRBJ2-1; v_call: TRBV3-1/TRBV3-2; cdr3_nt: TGTGCCAGCAGCCAAGCGGGCGCAGGGGTCAATGAGCAGTTCTTC; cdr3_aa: CASSQAGAGVNEQFF
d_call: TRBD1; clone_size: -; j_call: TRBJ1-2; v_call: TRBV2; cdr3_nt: TGTGCCAGCAGTCGGGACAGGGAAGACTATGGCTACACCTTC; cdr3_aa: CASSRDREDYGYTF
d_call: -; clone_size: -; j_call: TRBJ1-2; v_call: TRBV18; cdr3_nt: TGTGCCAGCTCACCAACGGTTAACTATGGCTACACCTTC; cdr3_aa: CASSPTVNYGYTF
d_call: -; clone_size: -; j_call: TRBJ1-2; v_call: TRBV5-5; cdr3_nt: TGTGCCAGCAGTCTCGGGGACCGCTACAACTATGGCTACACCTTC; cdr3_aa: CASSLGDRYNYGYTF
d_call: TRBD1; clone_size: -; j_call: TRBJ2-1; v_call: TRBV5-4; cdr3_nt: TGTGCCAGCAGCCCGAAGACCGGGACAGGGGACAATGAGCAGTTCTTC; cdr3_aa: CASSPKTGTGDNEQFF
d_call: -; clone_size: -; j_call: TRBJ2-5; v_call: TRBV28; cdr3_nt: TGTGCCAGCAGTTTAACGACAGCCCAAGAGACCCAGTACTTC; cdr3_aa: CASSLTTAQETQYF
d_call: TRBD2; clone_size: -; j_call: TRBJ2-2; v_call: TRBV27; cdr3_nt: TGTGCCAGCAGTTTGGCAGGGAGGGATGCCGGGGAGCTGTTTTTT; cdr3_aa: CASSLAGRDAGELFF
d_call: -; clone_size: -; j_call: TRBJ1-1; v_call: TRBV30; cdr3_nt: TGTGCCTGGATAGGTACCCTAGGCTCTGAAGCTTTCTTT; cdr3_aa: CAWIGTLGSEAFF
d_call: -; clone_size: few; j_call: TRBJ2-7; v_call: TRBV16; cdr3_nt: TGTGCCAGCAGCCCCAGGGGGGCGGGAGGAATGTACGAGCAGTACTTC; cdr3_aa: CASSPRGAGGMYEQYF
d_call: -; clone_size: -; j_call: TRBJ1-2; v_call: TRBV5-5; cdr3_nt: TGTGCCAGCAGCTTGGGGCAGGTGTTCGACTATGGCTACACCTTC; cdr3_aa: CASSLGQVFDYGYTF
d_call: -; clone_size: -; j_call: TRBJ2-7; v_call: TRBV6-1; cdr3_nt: TGTGCCAGCAGTGAAAACCTGGTCCAGGGGAGCTCCTACGAGCAGTACTTC; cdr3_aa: CASSENLVQGSSYEQYF
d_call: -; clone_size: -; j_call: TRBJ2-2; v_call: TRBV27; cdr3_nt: TGTGCCAGCAGATTCGGGGCGGACACCGGGGAGCTGTTTTTT; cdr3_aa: CASRFGADTGELFF
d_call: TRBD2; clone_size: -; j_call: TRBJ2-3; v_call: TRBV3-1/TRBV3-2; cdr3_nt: TGTGCCAGCAGCCCGAGGACTAGCGGACGGATGCCAGATACGCAGTATTTT; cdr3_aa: CASSPRTSGRMPDTQYF
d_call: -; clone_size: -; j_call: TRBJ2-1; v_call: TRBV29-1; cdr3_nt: TGCAGCGTTGAACCATGGGGCCAGGGCTTAGACAATGAGCAGTTCTTC; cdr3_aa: CSVEPWGQGLDNEQFF
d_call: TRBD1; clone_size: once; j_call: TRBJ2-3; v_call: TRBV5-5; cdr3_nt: TGTGCCAGCAGCCGCGGACAGGCCCTAGTAGGGGCGTCTAGCACAGATACGCAGTATTTT; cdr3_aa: CASSRGQALVGASSTDTQYF
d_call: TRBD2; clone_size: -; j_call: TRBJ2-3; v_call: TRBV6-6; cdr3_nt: TGTGCCAGCAGTTTCAGTCGGCTAGCGGGGTCAGATACGCAGTATTTT; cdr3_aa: CASSFSRLAGSDTQYF
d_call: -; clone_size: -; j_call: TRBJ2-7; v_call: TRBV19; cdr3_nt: TGTGCCAGTAGTATGGGATCGGCAGAACAGTACTTC; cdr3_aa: CASSMGSAEQYF
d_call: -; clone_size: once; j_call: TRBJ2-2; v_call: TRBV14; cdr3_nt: TGTGCCAGCAGCCAAGAAGGAACGCGACTAGCCGGGGAGCTGTTTTTT; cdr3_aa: CASSQEGTRLAGELFF
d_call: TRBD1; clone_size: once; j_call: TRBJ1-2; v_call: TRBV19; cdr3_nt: TGTGCCAGTAGTCCAGGAAGGAACAGGGGCGTACATGGCTACACCTTC; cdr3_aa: CASSPGRNRGVHGYTF
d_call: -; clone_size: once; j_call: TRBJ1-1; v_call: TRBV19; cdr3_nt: TGTGCCAGTAGTATGCAGGGGAGGAACACTGAAGCTTTCTTT; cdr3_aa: CASSMQGRNTEAFF
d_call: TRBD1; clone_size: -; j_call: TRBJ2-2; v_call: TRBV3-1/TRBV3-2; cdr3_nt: TGTGCCAGTACAGGGGCCTCCGCGATTGTCGGGGAGCTGTTTTTT; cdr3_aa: CASTGASAIVGELFF
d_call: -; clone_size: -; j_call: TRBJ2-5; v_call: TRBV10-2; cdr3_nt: TGCGCCAGCAGTGAGTCCCAGCACCAAGAGACCCAGTACTTC; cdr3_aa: CASSESQHQETQYF
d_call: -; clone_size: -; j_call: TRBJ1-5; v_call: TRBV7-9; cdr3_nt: TGTGCCAGCAGCTTATCCGGCCGGACAGCTAATCAGCCCCAGCATTTT; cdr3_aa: CASSLSGRTANQPQHF
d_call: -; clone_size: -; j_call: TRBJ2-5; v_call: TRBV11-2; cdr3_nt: TGTGCCAGCAGCTTAGATCCGGAGACCCAGTACTTC; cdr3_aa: CASSLDPETQYF
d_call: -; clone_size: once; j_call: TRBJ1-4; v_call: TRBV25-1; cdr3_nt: TGTGCCAGCAGTAAGACAAAGGCAACTAATGAAAAACTGTTTTTT; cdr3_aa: CASSKTKATNEKLFF
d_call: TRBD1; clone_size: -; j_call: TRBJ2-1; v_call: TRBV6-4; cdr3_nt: TGTGCCAGCAGGGAACACAGGGGACGGACGCACAATGAGCAGTTCTTC; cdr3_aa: CASREHRGRTHNEQFF
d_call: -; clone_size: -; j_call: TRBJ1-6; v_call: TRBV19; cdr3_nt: TGTGCCAGTAGTATAGAGGGCAGTGTTAATTCACCCCTCCACTTT; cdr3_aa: CASSIEGSVNSPLHF
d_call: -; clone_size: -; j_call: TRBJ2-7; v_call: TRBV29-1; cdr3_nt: TGCAGCGTTGCTAGGGCACGGACTGGCGAGCAGTACTTC; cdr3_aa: CSVARARTGEQYF
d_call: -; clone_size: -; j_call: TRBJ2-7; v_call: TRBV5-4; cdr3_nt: TGTGCCAGCAGCTTCGAACGGACCAGTTACGAGCAGTACTTC; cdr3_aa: CASSFERTSYEQYF
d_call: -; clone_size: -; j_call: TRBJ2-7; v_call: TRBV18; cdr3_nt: TGTGCCAGCTCACACCCCCCGGCCTACGAGCAGTACTTC; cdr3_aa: CASSHPPAYEQYF
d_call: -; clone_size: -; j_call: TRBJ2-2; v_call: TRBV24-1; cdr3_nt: TGTGCCACCTGGGACGGAAACACCGGGGAGCTGTTTTTT; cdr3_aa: CATWDGNTGELFF
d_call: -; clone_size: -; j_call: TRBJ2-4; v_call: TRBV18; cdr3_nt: TGTGCCAGCTCACCCAGGGATTCCAAAAACATTCAGTACTTC; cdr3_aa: CASSPRDSKNIQYF
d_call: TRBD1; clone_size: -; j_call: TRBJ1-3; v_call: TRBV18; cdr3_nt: TGTGCCAGCTCACCAACGGCACAGGGGGCCGGAAACACCATATATTTT; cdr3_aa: CASSPTAQGAGNTIYF
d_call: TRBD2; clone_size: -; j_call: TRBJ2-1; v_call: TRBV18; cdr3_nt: TGTGCCAGCTCACCACCGAGGACTAGCGGGAGCAGTGAGCAGTTCTTC; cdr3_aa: CASSPPRTSGSSEQFF
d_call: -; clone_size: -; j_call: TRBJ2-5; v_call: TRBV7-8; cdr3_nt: TGTGCCAGCTGTACAGGGTATCAAGAGACCCAGTACTTC; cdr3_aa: CASCTGYQETQYF
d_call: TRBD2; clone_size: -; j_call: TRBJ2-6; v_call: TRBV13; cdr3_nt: TGTGCCAGCAGCACGCGACTAGCGGGGTCCTCTGGGGCCAACGTCCTGACTTTC; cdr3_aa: CASSTRLAGSSGANVLTF
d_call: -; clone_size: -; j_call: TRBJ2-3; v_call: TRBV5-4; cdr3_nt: TGTGCCAGCAGCTTCGGGACGGGAGATACGCAGTATTTT; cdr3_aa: CASSFGTGDTQYF
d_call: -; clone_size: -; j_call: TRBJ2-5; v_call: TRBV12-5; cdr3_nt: TGTGCTAGTGGCAGGTCCGGAGGGAGGGAGACCCAGTACTTC; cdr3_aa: CASGRSGGRETQYF
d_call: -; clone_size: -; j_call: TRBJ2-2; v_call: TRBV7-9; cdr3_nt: TGTGCCAGCAGCCCTACAGGCCCCCCTAGGGTTGGGGAGCTGTTTTTT; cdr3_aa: CASSPTGPPRVGELFF
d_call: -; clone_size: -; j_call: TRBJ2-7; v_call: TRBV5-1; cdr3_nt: TGCGCCAGCAGCCCCCCTACAGGGACTACTTCCTACGAGCAGTACTTC; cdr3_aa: CASSPPTGTTSYEQYF
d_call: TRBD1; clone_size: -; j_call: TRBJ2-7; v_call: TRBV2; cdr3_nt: TGTGCCAGCAGGGGGGACAGCTCCTACGAGCAGTACTTC; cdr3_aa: CASRGDSSYEQYF
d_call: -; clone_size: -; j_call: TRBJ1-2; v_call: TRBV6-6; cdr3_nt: TGTGCCAGCACCCTAGAAACGGGGAACTATGGCTACACCTTC; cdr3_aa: CASTLETGNYGYTF
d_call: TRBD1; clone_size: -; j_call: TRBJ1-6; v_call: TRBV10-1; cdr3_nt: TGCGCCAGCGGCACAGGGGCCTATAATTCACCCCTCCACTTT; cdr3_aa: CASGTGAYNSPLHF
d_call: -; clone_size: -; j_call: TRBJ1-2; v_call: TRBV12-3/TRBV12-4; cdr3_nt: TGTGCCAGCGGCTTCGGCTCACGTAACACCTTC; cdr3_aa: CASGFGSRNTF
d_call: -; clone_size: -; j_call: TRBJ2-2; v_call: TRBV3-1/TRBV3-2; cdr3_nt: TGTGCCAGCAGCTCCCCCGGTACCGGGGAGCTGTTTTTT; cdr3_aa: CASSSPGTGELFF
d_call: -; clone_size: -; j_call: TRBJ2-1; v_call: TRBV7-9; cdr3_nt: TGTGCCAGCAGCTTAGAGTTTTATGAGCAGTTCTTC; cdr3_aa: CASSLEFYEQFF
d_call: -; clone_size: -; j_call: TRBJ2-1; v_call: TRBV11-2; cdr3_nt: TGTGCCAGCAGCTTTTTTAGCGGCAGCTCCTACAATGAGCAGTTCTTC; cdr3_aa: CASSFFSGSSYNEQFF
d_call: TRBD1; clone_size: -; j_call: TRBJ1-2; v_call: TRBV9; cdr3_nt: TGTGCCAGCAGCGTTCCCGGGACAGGGGATTTTCGGGAAGGCTACACCTTC; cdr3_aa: CASSVPGTGDFREGYTF